This TCR beta chain was captured in a study of memory CD4+ T cells and cytomegalovirus serostatus. V shed 6 bases and J 4 bases; nucleotides not matched to a gene: 9. The CDR3 consists of 15 residues. Germline CDR1 reads LNHDA; CDR2 reads SQIVND (reference sequence). Single viable CD3+CD4+CD8-CD45RO+ cells were sorted as the memory CD4+ T cells. Serum IgG to CMV pp150, pp28, p38 and p52 defined serostatus. The protocol was immunoSEQ multiplex PCR, while the TCRdb copy is restricted to in-frame clones and leaves out a portion. The sample has 35,000 to 45,000 clones, around 78% seen once; the top ten hold 0.78%.

This sequence was found in an adult in good health and CMV-seronegative. The specimen was memory CD4+ T cells from blood. The chain links TRBV19 to TRBJ1-1, with 9 bases aligning to TRBD1. Here the CDR3 DNA reads TGTGCCAGTAGAGGTCCGGACAGGGGAAGCACTGAAGCTTTCTTT. Protein product: CASRGPDRGSTEAFF.